This TCR beta chain was recorded in a study of blood T cell repertoires in COVID-19. Sequencing used immunoSEQ multiplex PCR; TCRdb keeps in-frame clones, though not all of them. The sample yields around 64,000 clones, 75% to 85% seen once. The CDR3 has 15 residues. V was trimmed by 1 base and J by 5 bases, leaving 13 bases between them. The germline V gene encodes CDR1 LGHNT and CDR2 FRNRAP. The sample consisted of peripheral blood. The chain carries TRBV12-5 and TRBJ2-3; D gene uncertain. This TCR was sampled from a human donor in a cohort sampled during active COVID-19. For the CDR3, the DNA is TGTGCTAGTGGTTTGGCCGCCCCCGGAGTAGATACGCAGTATTTT. This gives the protein CASGLAAPGVDTQYF.